The sequence of this T cell receptor (beta chain) was determined in a study of T cells in Graves' hyperthyroidism and ophthalmopathy (dated by TCRdb to the late 2010s). For the wider study: Peripheral blood was sampled at the time of initial diagnosis, prior to any treatment. Prospective prediction of ophthalmopathy was tested in an independent validation cohort of approximately 19 hyperthyroidism patients and some 17 patients who later progressed to ophthalmopathy. TCR V-J signatures able to tell the groups apart were searched for in a discovery cohort of around 95 patients, of whom more than 40 had Graves' ophthalmopathy and more than 55 had stable Graves' hyperthyroidism. The study also compared thyroid tissue and blood T-cell repertoires from several Graves' hyperthyroidism patients. The paper reports TCR Vbeta CDR3 sequencing of over 130 peripheral blood samples: 40 to 45 ophthalmopathy, roughly 74 hyperthyroidism and 17 progressor patients. After sampling, hyperthyroidism patients received methimazole starting at 30 mg daily, and ophthalmopathy patients received high-dose intravenous methylprednisolone. The 100 discovery patients were divided at random into training and test sets in a 7:3 ratio. General study outcomes and caveats: Most expanded thyroid clonotypes (frequency above 0.001) were also detected in blood, a finding suggesting that blood repertoires may reflect thyroid immune responses. No statistical method was used to fix the sample size in advance, and group allocation was not hidden from the investigators. In cross-validation, a model built on a 13 V-J signature told ophthalmopathy apart from stable hyperthyroidism with 85% to 90% sensitivity and about 81% specificity, and in testing the same model reached 80%/75%. During validation, the model predicted progression to ophthalmopathy a median of about 6.3 months ahead of onset, with almost 71% sensitivity and 72.22% specificity.

From its cysteine to its phenylalanine, the CDR3 spans 15 amino acids. CDR3 DNA only is kept here, 45 bases in frame from base 1. The germline V gene yields MNHNS for CDR1 and SASEGT for CDR2. V drops 4 bases and J drops 5 bases, leaving 14 bases in between. Amplification of TCR beta CDR3 regions was carried out from RNA transcripts. For the first round of RT-PCR on the TCR CDR3, the HTBI primer set was used together with the Qiagen OneStep RT-PCR kit. Libraries were constructed in a second round of multiplex PCR, after which size selection and purification were carried out. Sequencing of the libraries was done on an Illumina HiSeq2000 using paired-end 100 bp reads. Per the authors' processing: SOAPnuke was used to process the raw data, with reads discarded if the reads contained adapters or uncalled bases, had a mean Phred below 15, or lacked an exact constant-primer or identifier match. High-quality paired reads were merged using COPE v1.2.5, and each unique nucleotide sequence was defined as a clonotype. MiTCR v1.1 was used to align clonotypes to the IMGT TRBV, TRBD and TRBJ reference segments. The analysis included only V-J combinations with a frequency above 0.0001, which together covered 99.2% of the repertoires. The TCS score was defined as F50 (clonal expansion) divided by E x V (chaos), with BLOSUM62-based TCRdist calculated between CDR3 peptides within each V-J. Welch's t-statistics and random forest reduced around 550 V-J features to about 12, which were used in a naive Bayes classifier (R e1071). TCRdb cleaned the public reads at Q25 with fastp, built clones with MiXCR and kept in-frame beta chains. Rows are combined by CDR3 protein, so each entry shows the most common genes and DNA. TCRdb assigned the V and J calls; the authors' analysis was not used. Across this sample there are about 290,000 distinct CDR3 sequences, with 10% to 15% seen only once. 7.5% to 8% of the sample is taken by the ten largest.

Ten or more counts support this clonotype. Its target antigen remains unknown. It has no much larger one-base neighbor in the sample; base qualities were not kept. The hyperthyroidism patients were between 18 and 65 years old and newly diagnosed, with a disease duration of less than 2 months. Patients with uncontrolled infections, other autoimmune diseases, pregnancy or lactation were excluded. Diagnoses were based on clinical symptoms, serum thyroxine and TRAb, thyroid ultrasound and orbital computed tomography. Blood from progressor patients was collected at the time of first diagnosis with hyperthyroidism, before any ophthalmopathy symptoms had appeared. PBMCs were separated from 10 ml of fresh peripheral blood using Ficoll-Paque density gradient centrifugation. Progressor patients were initially diagnosed with Graves' hyperthyroidism and developed ophthalmopathy during follow-up. Trizol reagent was used to extract total RNA, and RNA quality was then checked on an Agilent 2100 Bioanalyzer.

This receptor was taken from a woman aged 30 to 39 with Graves' hyperthyroidism that later progressed to Graves' ophthalmopathy. Recombination joined TRBV6-1 with TRBJ2-2, and TRBD2 may be the D gene, going by 6 matching bases. Input material: blood. The CDR3 sequence is CASSAMGAGTGELFF. The DNA sequence is TGTGCCAGCAGTGCGATGGGAGCGGGTACCGGGGAGCTGTTTTTT.